This entry concerns a single T cell receptor beta chain. Its antigen specificity is not known. The record has no base qualities; no much larger clone is one base away. In total, 500 to 700 healthy bone marrow donors made up the cohort. At the time of sampling, every cohort member was nominally healthy, though immune exposures that went unrecorded were likely present. The donor tested CMV seropositive and was one of the 289 seropositive cohort members. Each donor provided a peripheral blood sample, and peripheral blood mononuclear cells were used for TCR beta sequencing. The Qiagen DNeasy Blood Extraction Kit was used to extract genomic DNA from the blood cell samples. V loses 4 bases of germline sequence and J loses 1 base, and the interval between the two ends is 12 bases. According to the germline V gene (reference sequence), CDR1 reads SGHKS and CDR2 reads YYEKEE. The CDR3 runs 14 residues from the cysteine to the phenylalanine. The kept DNA is CDR3 alone, 42 bases in frame from the first base.

These data belong to a study of cytomegalovirus exposure and HLA in healthy donors (dated 2017 in TCRdb). Broadly, across the study: According to an earlier analysis of several hundred of the donors, 150 million to 200 million T cells yielded approximately 120 million unique TCR beta sequences and about 300 Gb of sequence data. A later genetic analysis took genome-wide SNP genotypes for about three fifths of the roughly 670 donors and used that subset as a discovery cohort. To decide whether each TCR beta V gene segment behaved as functional or pseudogenic, an earlier analysis of nearly 600 of the donors relied on high-throughput TCR beta sequencing. The later analysis used no new phenotypic data to find candidate immune exposures, relying instead on TCR beta sequences and their occurrence across donors. The study was designed to test whether signatures of past pathogen exposure could be identified by cataloging public T cell receptors. Among the roughly 400 genotyped donors, roughly 80% belonged to the genetic ancestry cluster associated with self-reported Caucasian donors. The study used immunosequencing to profile the T cell repertoires of several hundred subjects and linked those repertoires to cytomegalovirus serostatus. Both class I and class II loci were covered by HLA typing, at four-digit resolution. Besides the first cohort of 550 to 750 subjects, a separate validation cohort made up of 95 to 150 different subjects was used. To predict cytomegalovirus infection status, the study combined high-throughput TCR immunosequencing, statistical association of individual TCRs with disease status, and machine learning. Approximately 310 gigabases of sequencing data and 70 million to 100 million unique TCR sequences made up an early release that covered around 640 HLA-typed donors. Every repertoire in the discovery cohort had been generated on one and the same sequencing platform. Across 398 genotyped donors of the cohort, an average of about 220,000 unique TCR beta nucleotide sequences per donor were sequenced, and 15% to 20% of those sequences were non-productive. Donor age, sex, ethnicity and CMV serostatus were collected together with the repertoire data. A later analysis re-analyzed previously published TCR beta repertoires from about 730 donors and added high-resolution HLA genotyping to study TCR occurrence patterns. About five DR-DQ haplotypes were handled as single units for association and clustering because linkage in the cohort was strong. Typing coverage differed by locus: A, B, C, DRB1 and DQB1 were typed in roughly 620-630 donors, DQA1 in approximately 520, DPA1 in around 600, and DPB1 in around 490. Results the study describes overall, beyond this receptor: According to a later analysis, most CMV-associated TCR beta chains appeared to be HLA-restricted, and the HLA associations seemed to be driven largely by CMV exposure. In a later analysis, the rate of TCR association differed among HLA loci, with DRB1 alleles having the most associated TCRs and HLA-C alleles having the fewest. A later genetic analysis reported fewer N-insertions in productive TCRs among donors in an Asian-associated ancestry cluster than the approximately 700-donor mean. Strong co-occurrence of HLA alleles, especially DR and DQ, made assigning TCR associations to individual alleles difficult. A later analysis found that HLA-associated TCR beta chains were more clonally expanded and had lower generation probabilities than equally common non-associated chains. Most TCR sequences were seen in very few donors, while some public TCRs were found in many individuals. Broadly in line with IMGT annotations, most TCR beta V segments showed up in productive rearrangements about 87% or about 30% of the time in an earlier analysis of approximately 600 of the donors. A further reported finding was that TCR beta sequences accurately predicted the HLA-A and HLA-B alleles for most subjects in the first cohort. Cytomegalovirus status was reported to be diagnosed by the classifier with high specificity and sensitivity in both the original and validation cohorts. A group of highly shared sequence variants was considered likely to be a technical artifact of the sequencing pipeline. The cohort was sequenced for TCR beta chains only, and without alpha or paired-chain data the features that could be detected were limited. Roughly uniform sequencing depth across donors was assumed in presence/absence analyses, although this assumption may not hold. Some IMGT-functional V segments, including TRBV6-2 and TRBV6-3, could not be distinguished by the 87-base-pair reads and were therefore excluded. Several of the top co-occurrence clusters appeared to be linked to parvovirus B19, influenza, CMV and Epstein-Barr virus, according to a later analysis. For the cohort, immune exposure information was limited to CMV serostatus. Because counts were too low, seventeen rarely observed V segments, including chromosome 9 orphons, were excluded from the earlier analysis of around 640 of the donors. In a later analysis, more than 15,000 TCR beta sequences were associated with specific HLA alleles at a false discovery rate of 0.05. HLA typing was unavailable for some donors at each locus, so association tests used only the typed subset. Three of the identified cytomegalovirus-associated TCR beta chains were confirmed in vitro to be specific for cytomegalovirus antigens. According to the authors, the approach could potentially be generalized to other disease states and immunological phenotypes. In a later genetic analysis, a missense DCLRE1C variant was associated with V-gene and J-gene trimming of TCR beta chains, and the association was replicated in an independent cohort. The study listed 150 to 200 TCR beta chains as associated with cytomegalovirus. Correlated functional status among segregating V segments might be attributable to linkage disequilibrium, but an unknown experimental factor could not be ruled out.

Libraries were built with the immunoSEQ multiplex PCR assay. The multiplex PCR relied on a mix of 60 forward primers for TCR Vbeta segments and 13 reverse primers for TCR Jbeta segments. The CDR3 region of rearranged TCR beta genes was amplified from genomic DNA by a multiplex PCR assay. The Illumina HiSeq System was used to sequence the amplified TCR beta libraries as 87-base-pair reads. Concerning the study's data processing: A later analysis tallied tens of millions of unique TCR beta chains across the 650 to 750 repertoires, and approximately 12 million of those chains were shared by two or more donors. To remove PCR and sequencing errors, raw reads were error-corrected and collapsed into unique sequences using a nearest-neighbor algorithm that merged closely related sequences. V, D and J gene segments were assigned by aligning CDR3 sequences to IMGT reference sequences. For a sequence to be retained, a match of at least six nucleotides to both a V gene segment and a J gene segment was required. Rearrangements were called productive when the CDR3 lacked stop codons and stayed in frame with V and J; all others were non-productive. CDR3 was defined by IMGT convention, running from the second conserved V-encoded cysteine to the conserved J-encoded phenylalanine. The earlier analysis of some 580 of the donors excluded any sequence lacking an unambiguous match to a single V gene segment. In an earlier analysis of about 590 of the donors, a V segment was called functional when productive rearrangements were above 56.7%, and segregating when the standard deviation between donors exceeded 5%. To diagnose cytomegalovirus status from the catalog of TCR beta chain sequences, a statistical classification framework was built. In a later analysis, TCR nucleotide sequences were compared against IMGT/GENE-DB human TR gene sequences so that V and J genes could be assigned. The TCRdist pipeline was used in a later analysis to assign CDR3 sequences and most-parsimonious VDJ recombination scenarios. A later analysis defined each TCR beta chain by its CDR3 amino acid sequence plus V-gene family, and excluded reads lacking a unique V-gene family. In a later analysis, 450 to 600 highly shared, low-generation-probability nucleotide sequences were removed to address suspected cross-contamination and a sequencing artifact. For each public chain, a later analysis derived a clonal expansion index from normalized ranks of inferred template counts within each repertoire. In a later analysis, generation probabilities were computed with a VDJ recombination model fitted to out-of-frame rearrangements, and the resulting probabilities were checked against IGoR. In a later analysis, hypergeometric tests were used to score TCR-TCR, TCR-HLA and TCR-CMV co-occurrence, with a repertoire-size bias correction applied to TCR pairs. A later analysis estimated false discovery rates by permuting HLA or CMV assignments 20 times. In a later analysis, co-occurring TCRs were grouped using DBSCAN, with TCRdist sequence similarity added in when clustering inside HLA-allele-positive subsets. For co-occurrence clustering, repertoires with fewer than 30,000 or more than 120,000 public chains were excluded, along with five repertoires with anomalous nucleotide sharing. TCRdb provides this immuneACCESS table in a form limited to in-frame rearrangements. Some clones are lacking; in checked studies, under half of them reflect an unresolved V gene, and why the rest are absent is not known. The V and J calls and clone size are taken from that table; D and trimming were inferred from the DNA. This sample gives fewer than 80,000 clones in total; about three quarters of them show up just once. The ten most abundant clones make up about 23% of the sample.

The sequence was collected from a middle-aged man in good health and CMV-seropositive. The receptor chain draws on TRBV5-5 and TRBJ2-7, and TRBD2 may be the D gene, going by 7 matching bases. Sequencing was done on a sample of PBMCs. The nucleotides are TGTGCCAGCAGCAAACAGGGAGGGTCCTACGAGCAGTACTTC. Its amino acids are CASSKQGGSYEQYF.